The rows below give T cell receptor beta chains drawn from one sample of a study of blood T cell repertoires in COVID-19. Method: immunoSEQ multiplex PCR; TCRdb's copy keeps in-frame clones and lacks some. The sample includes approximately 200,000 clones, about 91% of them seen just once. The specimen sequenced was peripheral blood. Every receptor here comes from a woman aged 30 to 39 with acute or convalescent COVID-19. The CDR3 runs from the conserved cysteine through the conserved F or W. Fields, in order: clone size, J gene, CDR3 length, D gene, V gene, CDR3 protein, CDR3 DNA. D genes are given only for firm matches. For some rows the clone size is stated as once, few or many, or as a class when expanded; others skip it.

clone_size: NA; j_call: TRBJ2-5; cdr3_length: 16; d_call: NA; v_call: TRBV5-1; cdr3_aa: CASSLGSGMIGETQYF; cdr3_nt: TGCGCCAGCAGCTTGGGTTCGGGGATGATAGGGGAGACCCAGTACTTC
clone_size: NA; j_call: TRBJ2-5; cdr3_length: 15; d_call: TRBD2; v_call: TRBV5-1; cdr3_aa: CASSPGLATQETQYF; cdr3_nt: TGCGCCAGCAGCCCGGGACTAGCGACTCAAGAGACCCAGTACTTC
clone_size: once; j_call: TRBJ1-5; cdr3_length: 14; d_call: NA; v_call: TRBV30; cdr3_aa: CAWSRGTSNQPQHF; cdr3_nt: TGTGCCTGGAGTCGGGGGACCAGCAATCAGCCCCAGCATTTT
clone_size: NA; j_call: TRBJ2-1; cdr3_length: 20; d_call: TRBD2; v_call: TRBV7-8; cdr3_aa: CASRALGTGLTLESYNEQFF; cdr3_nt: TGTGCCAGCAGGGCGCTCGGAACGGGACTAACTTTAGAATCCTACAATGAGCAGTTCTTC
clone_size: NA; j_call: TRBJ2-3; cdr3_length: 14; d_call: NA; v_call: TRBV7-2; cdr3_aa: CASSPDSGTDTQYF; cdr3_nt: TGTGCCAGCAGCCCAGATAGCGGCACAGATACGCAGTATTTT
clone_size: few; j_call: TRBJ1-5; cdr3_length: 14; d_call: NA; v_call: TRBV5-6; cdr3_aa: CASSLKAGNQPQHF; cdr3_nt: TGTGCCAGCAGCCTCAAGGCGGGCAATCAGCCCCAGCATTTT
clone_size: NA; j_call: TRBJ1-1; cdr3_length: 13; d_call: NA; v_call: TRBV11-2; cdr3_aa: CASSQERGKEAFF; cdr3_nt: TGTGCCAGCAGCCAAGAGAGGGGGAAAGAAGCTTTCTTT
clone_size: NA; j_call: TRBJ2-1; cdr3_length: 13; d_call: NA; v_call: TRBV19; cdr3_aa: CASSMADYNEQFF; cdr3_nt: TGTGCCAGTAGTATGGCTGACTACAATGAGCAGTTCTTC
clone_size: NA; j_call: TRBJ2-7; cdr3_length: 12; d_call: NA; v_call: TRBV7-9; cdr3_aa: CASSLSSNEQYF; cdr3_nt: TGTGCCAGCAGCTTATCTTCTAACGAGCAGTACTTC
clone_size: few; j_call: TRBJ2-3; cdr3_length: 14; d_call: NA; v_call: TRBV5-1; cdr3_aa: CASSLPYGTDTQYF; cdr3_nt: TGCGCCAGCAGCTTGCCCTACGGCACAGATACGCAGTATTTT
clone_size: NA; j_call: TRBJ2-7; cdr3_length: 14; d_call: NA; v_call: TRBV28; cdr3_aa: CASRSRDGSYEQYF; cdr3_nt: TGTGCCAGCAGAAGCCGAGATGGTTCGTACGAGCAGTACTTC
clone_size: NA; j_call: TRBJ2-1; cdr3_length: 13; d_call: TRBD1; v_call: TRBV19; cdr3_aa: CASRGQGFNEQFF; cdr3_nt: TGTGCCAGTAGGGGACAGGGATTCAATGAGCAGTTCTTC
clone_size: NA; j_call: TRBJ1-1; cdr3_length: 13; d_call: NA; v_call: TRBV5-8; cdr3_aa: CASGQGESTEAFF; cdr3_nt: TGTGCCAGCGGTCAGGGCGAGAGCACTGAAGCTTTCTTT
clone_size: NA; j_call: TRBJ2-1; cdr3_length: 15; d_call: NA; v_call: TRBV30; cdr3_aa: CAWSVAGGPYNEQFF; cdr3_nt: TGTGCCTGGAGTGTAGCGGGTGGCCCCTACAATGAGCAGTTCTTC
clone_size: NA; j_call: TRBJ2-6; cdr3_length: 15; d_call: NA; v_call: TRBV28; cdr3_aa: CASSLSVSGANVLTF; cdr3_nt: TGTGCCAGCAGTTTGTCCGTTTCTGGGGCCAACGTCCTGACTTTC
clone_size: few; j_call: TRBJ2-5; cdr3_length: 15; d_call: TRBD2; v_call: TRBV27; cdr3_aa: CASSMGLAGVQTQYF; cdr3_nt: TGTGCCAGCAGTATGGGACTAGCGGGAGTACAGACCCAGTACTTC
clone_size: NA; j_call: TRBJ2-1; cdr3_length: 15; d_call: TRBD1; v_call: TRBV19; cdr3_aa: CATLGQGASYNEQFF; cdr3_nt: TGTGCCACTCTGGGACAGGGGGCGTCCTACAATGAGCAGTTCTTC
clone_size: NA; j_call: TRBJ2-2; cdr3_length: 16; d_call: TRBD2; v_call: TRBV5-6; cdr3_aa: CASSLGSGTLTGELFF; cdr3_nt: TGTGCCAGCAGCTTGGGGAGCGGGACCCTCACCGGGGAGCTGTTTTTT
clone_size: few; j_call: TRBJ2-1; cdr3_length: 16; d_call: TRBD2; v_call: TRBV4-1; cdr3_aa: CASSQFAGTSAREQFF; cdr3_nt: TGCGCCAGCAGCCAATTTGCCGGGACTAGCGCTCGGGAGCAGTTCTTC
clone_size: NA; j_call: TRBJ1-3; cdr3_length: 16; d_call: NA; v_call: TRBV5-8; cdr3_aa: CASSSGRTLSGNTIYF; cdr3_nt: TGTGCCAGCAGCTCTGGACGGACTCTCTCTGGAAACACCATATATTTT
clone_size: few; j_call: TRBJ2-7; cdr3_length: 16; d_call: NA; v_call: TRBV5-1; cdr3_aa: CASSLVSGGSGSEQYF; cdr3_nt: TGCGCCAGCAGCTTGGTATCAGGGGGGAGTGGTAGCGAGCAGTACTTC
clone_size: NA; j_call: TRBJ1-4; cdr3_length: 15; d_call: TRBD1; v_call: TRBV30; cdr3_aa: CAWSVQGLTNEKLFF; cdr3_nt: TGTGCCTGGAGTGTACAGGGGCTAACTAATGAAAAACTGTTTTTT
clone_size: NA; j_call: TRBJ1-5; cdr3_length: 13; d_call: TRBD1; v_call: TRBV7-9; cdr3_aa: CAVGQGIHQPQHF; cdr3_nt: TGTGCAGTGGGACAGGGGATCCATCAGCCCCAGCATTTT
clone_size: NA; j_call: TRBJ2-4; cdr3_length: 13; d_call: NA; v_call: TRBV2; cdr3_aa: CASSEVGATIQYF; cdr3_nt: TGTGCCAGCAGTGAAGTAGGGGCGACGATTCAGTACTTC
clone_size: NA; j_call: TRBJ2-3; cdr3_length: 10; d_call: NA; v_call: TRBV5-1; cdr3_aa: CASNGDTQYF; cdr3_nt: TGCGCCAGCAACGGAGATACGCAGTATTTT
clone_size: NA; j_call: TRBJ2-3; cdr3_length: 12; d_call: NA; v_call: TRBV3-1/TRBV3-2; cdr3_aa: CASSRHRDTQYF; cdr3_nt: TGTGCCAGCAGCCGACACCGGGATACGCAGTATTTT
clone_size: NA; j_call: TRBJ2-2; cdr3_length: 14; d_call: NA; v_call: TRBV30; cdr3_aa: CASSGTSNTGELFF; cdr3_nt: TGTGCCTCATCCGGGACATCGAACACCGGGGAGCTGTTTTTT
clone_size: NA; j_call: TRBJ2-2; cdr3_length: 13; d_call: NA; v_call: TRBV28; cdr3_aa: CASSLSNTGELFF; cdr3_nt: TGTGCCAGCAGTTTATCTAACACCGGGGAGCTGTTTTTT
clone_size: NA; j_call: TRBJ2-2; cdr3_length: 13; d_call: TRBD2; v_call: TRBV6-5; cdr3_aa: CATQREGTGELFF; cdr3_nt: TGTGCCACCCAGCGGGAGGGCACCGGGGAGCTGTTTTTT
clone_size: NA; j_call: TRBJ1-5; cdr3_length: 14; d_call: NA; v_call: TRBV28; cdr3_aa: CASSLPAGYQPQHF; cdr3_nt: TGTGCCAGCAGTTTGCCGGCAGGCTATCAGCCCCAGCATTTT
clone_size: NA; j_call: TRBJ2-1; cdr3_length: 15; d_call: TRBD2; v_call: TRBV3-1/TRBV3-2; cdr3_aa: CASSQGLAGMYEQFF; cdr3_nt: TGTGCCAGCAGCCAGGGACTAGCGGGAATGTATGAGCAGTTCTTC
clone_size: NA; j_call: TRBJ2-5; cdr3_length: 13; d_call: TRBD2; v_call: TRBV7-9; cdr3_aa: CASNVAGGETQYF; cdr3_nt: TGTGCCAGCAACGTAGCGGGAGGTGAGACCCAGTACTTC
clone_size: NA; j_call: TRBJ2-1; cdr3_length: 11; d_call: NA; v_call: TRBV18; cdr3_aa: CASSPSIEQFF; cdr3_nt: TGTGCCAGCTCACCCAGTATTGAGCAGTTCTTC
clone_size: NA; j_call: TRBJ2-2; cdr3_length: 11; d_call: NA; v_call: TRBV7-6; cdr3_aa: CASSLSGELFF; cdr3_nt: TGTGCCAGCAGCTTATCTGGGGAGCTGTTTTTT
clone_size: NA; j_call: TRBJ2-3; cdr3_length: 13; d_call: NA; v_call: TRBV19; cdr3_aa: CASSTSRADTQYF; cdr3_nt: TGTGCCAGTAGTACGTCCAGGGCGGATACGCAGTATTTT
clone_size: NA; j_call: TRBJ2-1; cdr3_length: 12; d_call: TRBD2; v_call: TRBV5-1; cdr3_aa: CASGEGHNEQFF; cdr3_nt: TGCGCCAGCGGGGAGGGACACAATGAGCAGTTCTTC
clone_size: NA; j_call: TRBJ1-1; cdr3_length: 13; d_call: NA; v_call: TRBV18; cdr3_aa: CASSPQANTEAFF; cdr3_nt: TGTGCCAGCTCCCCCCAGGCGAACACTGAAGCTTTCTTT
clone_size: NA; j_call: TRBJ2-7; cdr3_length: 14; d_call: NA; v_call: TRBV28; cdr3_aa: CASSREQGRSEQYF; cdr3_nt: TGTGCCAGCAGTAGGGAACAGGGGAGGAGCGAGCAGTACTTC
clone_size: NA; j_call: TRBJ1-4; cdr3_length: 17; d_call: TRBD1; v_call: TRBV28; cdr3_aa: CASSGPGTGGPGEKLFF; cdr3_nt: TGTGCCAGCAGTGGTCCCGGGACAGGGGGCCCAGGGGAAAAACTGTTTTTT
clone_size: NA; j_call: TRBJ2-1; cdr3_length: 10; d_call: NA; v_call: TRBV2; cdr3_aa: CASRGAGQFF; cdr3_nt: TGTGCCAGCAGGGGGGCTGGGCAGTTCTTC
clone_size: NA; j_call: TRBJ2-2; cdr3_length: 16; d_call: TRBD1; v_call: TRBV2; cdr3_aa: CASRARTGGNTGELFF; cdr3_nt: TGTGCCAGCAGAGCTAGGACAGGGGGCAACACCGGGGAGCTGTTTTTT
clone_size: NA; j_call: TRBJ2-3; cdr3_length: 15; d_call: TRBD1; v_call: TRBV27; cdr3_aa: CASTPTGGAKDTQYF; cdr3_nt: TGTGCCAGCACCCCGACAGGGGGCGCGAAAGATACGCAGTATTTT
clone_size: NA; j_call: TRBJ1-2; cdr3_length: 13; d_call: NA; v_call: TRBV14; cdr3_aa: CASSRGANYGYTF; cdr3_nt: TGTGCCAGCAGTCGCGGAGCCAACTATGGCTACACCTTC
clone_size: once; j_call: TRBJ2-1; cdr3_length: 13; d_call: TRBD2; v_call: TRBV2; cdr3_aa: CASSSLADNEQFF; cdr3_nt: TGTGCCAGCAGCTCACTAGCGGACAATGAGCAGTTCTTC
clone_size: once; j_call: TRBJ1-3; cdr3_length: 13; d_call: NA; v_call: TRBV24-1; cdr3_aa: CATSVGDGNTIYF; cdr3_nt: TGTGCCACCAGTGTAGGGGATGGAAACACCATATATTTT